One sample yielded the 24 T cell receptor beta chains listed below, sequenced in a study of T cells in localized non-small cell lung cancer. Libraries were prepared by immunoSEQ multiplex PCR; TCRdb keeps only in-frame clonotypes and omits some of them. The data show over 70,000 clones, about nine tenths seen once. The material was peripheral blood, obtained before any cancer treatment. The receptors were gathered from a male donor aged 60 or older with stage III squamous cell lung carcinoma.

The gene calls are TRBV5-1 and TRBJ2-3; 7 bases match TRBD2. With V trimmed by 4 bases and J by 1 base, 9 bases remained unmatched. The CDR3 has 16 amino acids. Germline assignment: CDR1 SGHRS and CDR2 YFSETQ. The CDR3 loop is CASSLTSEWGTDTQYF. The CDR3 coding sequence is TGCGCCAGCAGCCTAACTAGCGAGTGGGGCACAGATACGCAGTATTTT.

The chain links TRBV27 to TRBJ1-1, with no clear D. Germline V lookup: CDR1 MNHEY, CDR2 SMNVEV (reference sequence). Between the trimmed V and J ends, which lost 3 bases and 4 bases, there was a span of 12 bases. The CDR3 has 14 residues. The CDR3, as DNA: TGTGCCAGCAGTTTCGGCATCCTTACCACTGAAGCTTTCTTT. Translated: CASSFGILTTEAFF.

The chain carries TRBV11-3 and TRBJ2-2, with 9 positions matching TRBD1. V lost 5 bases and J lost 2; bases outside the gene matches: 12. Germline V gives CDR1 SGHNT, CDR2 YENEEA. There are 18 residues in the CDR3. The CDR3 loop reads CASSPRQGVFVNTGELFF. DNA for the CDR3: TGTGCCAGCAGCCCGCGACAGGGGGTCTTTGTCAACACCGGGGAGCTGTTTTTT.

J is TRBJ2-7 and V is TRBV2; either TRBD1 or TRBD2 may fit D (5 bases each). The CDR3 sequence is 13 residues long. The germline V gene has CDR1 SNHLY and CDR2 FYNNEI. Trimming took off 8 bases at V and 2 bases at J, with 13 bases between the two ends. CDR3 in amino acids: CASRWDRAYEQYV. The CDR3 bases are TGTGCCAGCCGCTGGGACCGCGCCTACGAGCAGTACGTC.

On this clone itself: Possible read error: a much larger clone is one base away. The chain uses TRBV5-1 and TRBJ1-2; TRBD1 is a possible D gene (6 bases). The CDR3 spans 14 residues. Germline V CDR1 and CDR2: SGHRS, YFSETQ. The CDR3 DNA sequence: TGCGCCAGCAGCTTGACAGGGTTTGGTAATGGCCACACCTTC. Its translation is CASSLTGFGNGHTF.

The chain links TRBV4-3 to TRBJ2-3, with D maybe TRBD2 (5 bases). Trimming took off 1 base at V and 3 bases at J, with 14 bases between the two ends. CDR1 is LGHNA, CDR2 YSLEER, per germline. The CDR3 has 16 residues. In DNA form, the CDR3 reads TGCGCCAGCAGCCAAGTCCCTCTGGGCGGGACAGATACGCAGTATTTT. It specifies CASSQVPLGGTDTQYF.

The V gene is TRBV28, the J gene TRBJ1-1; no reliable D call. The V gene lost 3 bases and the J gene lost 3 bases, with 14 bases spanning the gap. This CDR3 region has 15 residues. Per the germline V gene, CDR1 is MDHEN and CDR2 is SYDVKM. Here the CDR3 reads CASSLAQVVDTEAFF. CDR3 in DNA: TGTGCCAGCAGTTTGGCCCAGGTGGTAGACACTGAAGCTTTCTTT.

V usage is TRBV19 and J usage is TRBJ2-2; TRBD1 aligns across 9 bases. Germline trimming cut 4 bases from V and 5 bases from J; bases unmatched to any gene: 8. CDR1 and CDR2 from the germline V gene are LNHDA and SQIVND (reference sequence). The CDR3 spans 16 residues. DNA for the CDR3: TGTGCCAGTAGTACGGGACAGGGAAGAGGAACCGGGGAGCTGTTTTTT. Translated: CASSTGQGRGTGELFF.

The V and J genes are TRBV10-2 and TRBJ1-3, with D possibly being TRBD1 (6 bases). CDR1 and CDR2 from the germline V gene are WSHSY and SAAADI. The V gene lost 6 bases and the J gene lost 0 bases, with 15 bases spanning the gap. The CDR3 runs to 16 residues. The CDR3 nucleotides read TGCGCCAGCAGCCCCCTTGGACAGTCCTCTGGAAACACCATATATTTT. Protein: CASSPLGQSSGNTIYF.

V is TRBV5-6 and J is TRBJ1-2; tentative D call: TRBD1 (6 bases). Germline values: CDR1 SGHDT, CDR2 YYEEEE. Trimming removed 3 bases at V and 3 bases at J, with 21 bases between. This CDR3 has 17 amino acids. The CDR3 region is CASSSFVDRSGHYGYTF. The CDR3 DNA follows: TGTGCCAGCAGCTCATTCGTCGACAGGTCTGGGCACTATGGCTACACCTTC.

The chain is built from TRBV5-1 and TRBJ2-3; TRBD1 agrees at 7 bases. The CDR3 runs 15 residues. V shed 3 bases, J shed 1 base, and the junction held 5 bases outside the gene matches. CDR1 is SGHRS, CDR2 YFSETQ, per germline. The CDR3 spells CASSSTGSGTDTQYF. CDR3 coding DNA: TGCGCCAGCAGCTCGACAGGGTCGGGCACAGATACGCAGTATTTT.

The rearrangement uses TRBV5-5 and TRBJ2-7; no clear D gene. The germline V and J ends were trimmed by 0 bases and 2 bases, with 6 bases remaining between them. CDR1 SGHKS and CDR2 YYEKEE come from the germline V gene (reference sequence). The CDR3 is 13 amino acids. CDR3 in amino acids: CASSLDSPYEQYF. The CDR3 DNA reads TGTGCCAGCAGCTTGGACAGTCCCTACGAGCAGTACTTC.

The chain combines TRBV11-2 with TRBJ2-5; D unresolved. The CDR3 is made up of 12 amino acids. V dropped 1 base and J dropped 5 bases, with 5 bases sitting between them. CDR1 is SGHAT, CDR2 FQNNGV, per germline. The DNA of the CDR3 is TGTGCCAGCAGCTTAGTTGCGGAGACCCAGTACTTC. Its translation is CASSLVAETQYF.

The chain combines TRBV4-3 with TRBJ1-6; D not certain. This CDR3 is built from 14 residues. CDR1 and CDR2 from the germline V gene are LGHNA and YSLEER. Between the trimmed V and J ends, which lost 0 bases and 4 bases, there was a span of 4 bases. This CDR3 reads CASSQDIYNSPLHF. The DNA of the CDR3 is TGCGCCAGCAGCCAAGATATTTATAATTCACCCCTCCACTTT.

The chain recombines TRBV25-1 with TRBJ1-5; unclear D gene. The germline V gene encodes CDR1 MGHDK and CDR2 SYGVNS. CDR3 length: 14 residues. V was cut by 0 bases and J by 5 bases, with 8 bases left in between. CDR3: CASSEYGPDQPQHF. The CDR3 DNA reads TGTGCCAGCAGTGAATATGGCCCTGATCAGCCCCAGCATTTT.

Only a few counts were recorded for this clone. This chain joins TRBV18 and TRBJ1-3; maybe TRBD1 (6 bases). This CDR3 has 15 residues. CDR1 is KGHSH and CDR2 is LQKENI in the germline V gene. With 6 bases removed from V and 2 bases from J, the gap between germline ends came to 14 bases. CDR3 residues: CASSMGQGPGNTIYF. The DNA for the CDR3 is TGTGCCAGCTCGATGGGACAAGGCCCTGGAAACACCATATATTTT.

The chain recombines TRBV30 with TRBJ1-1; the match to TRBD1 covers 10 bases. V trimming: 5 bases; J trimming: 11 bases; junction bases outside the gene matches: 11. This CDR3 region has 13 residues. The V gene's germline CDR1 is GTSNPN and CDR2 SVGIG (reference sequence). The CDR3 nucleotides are TGTGCCTGGGGGGCCGGGACAGGGGCTGTCGCTTTCTTT. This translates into CAWGAGTGAVAFF.

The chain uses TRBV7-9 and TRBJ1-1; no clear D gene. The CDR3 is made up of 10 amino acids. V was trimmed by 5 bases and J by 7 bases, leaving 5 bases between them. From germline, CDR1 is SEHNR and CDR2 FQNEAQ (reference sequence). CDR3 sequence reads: CASSTYEAFF. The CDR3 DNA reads TGTGCCAGCAGCACTTATGAAGCTTTCTTT.

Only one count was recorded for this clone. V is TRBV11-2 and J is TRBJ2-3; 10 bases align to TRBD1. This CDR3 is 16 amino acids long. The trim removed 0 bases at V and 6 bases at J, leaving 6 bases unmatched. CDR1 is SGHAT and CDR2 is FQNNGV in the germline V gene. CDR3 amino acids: CASSLDLGQGVDTQYF. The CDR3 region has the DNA TGTGCCAGCAGCTTAGATCTCGGACAGGGGGTTGATACGCAGTATTTT.

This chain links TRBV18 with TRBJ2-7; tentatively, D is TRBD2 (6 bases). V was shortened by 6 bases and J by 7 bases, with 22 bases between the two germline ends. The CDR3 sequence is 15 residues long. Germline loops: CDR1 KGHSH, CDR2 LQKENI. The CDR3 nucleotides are TGTGCCAGCTCCTCACGGACGGTCCCGGCGGGGGAGCAGTACTTC. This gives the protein CASSSRTVPAGEQYF.

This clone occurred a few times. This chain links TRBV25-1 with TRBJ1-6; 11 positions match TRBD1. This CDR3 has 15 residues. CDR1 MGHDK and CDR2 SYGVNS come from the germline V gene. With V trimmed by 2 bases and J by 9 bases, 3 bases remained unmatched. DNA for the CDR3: TGTGCCAGCAGTGAAGGGACAGGGGGGAGTTCACCCCTCCACTTT. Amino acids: CASSEGTGGSSPLHF.

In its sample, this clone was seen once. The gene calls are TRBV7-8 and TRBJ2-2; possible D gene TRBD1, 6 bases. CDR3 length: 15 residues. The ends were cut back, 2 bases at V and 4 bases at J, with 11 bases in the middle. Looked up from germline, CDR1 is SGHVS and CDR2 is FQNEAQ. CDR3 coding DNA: TGTGCCAGCAGCTTAAGGATAGGGGGCACCGGGGAGCTGTTTTTT. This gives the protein CASSLRIGGTGELFF.

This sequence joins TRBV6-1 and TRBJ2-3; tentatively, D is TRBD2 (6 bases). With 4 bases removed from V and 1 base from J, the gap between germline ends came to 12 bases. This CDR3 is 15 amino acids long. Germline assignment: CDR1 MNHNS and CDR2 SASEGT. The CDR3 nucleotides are TGTGCCAGCAGTGCAATCCAGCGGGGCACAGATACGCAGTATTTT. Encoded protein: CASSAIQRGTDTQYF.

For the CDR3, the DNA is TGTGCCAGCAGTTCGACACAGGGTCGCGGCTACACCTTC. Its protein is CASSSTQGRGYTF. The rearrangement joins TRBV6-5 to TRBJ1-2, with D tentatively TRBD1 (6 bases). Per germline, CDR1 MNHEY and CDR2 SVGAGI. This CDR3 contains 13 residues. V shed 4 bases and J shed 8 bases, with 14 bases lying between them.